One sample yielded the 17 T cell receptor beta chains listed below, sequenced in a study of shared clonotypes between healthy human individuals. CD45RO-negative CD8 cells positively selected for CCR7 made up the naive population, which excluded terminally differentiated effector memory CD45RA+ cells. Clones were sequenced by immunoSEQ multiplex PCR, and TCRdb holds only the in-frame ones, with some missing. This table holds under 1 million clones, around 92% found once. Sequencing was done on a sample of naive CD8+ T cells sorted from blood. These receptors were collected from a man aged 25 to 40 in good health.

The chain employs TRBV7-9 and TRBJ2-7; no definite D call. The CDR3 sequence is 14 residues long. The germline gives CDR1 SEHNR, CDR2 FQNEAQ (reference sequence). Trimming stripped 3 bases from V and 2 bases from J, with 11 bases between. The CDR3 here is CASSFLGVPYEQYF. In DNA form, the CDR3 reads TGTGCCAGCAGCTTTTTAGGCGTCCCCTACGAGCAGTACTTC.

The chain joins TRBV7-9 to TRBJ2-2, with TRBD1 as a possible D gene (5 bases). Germline V gene sequence: CDR1 SEHNR, CDR2 FQNEAQ (reference sequence). The CDR3 runs 14 residues. V dropped 3 bases and J dropped 6 bases, with 11 bases sitting between them. The CDR3 DNA reads TGTGCCAGCAGCTTGACAGCTCGAGCCGGGGAGCTGTTTTTT. Translation: CASSLTARAGELFF.

Written as DNA, the CDR3 is TGTGCCAGCAGCGCAATAGTCCCTACGAACCCGGACAGAATATACGAGCAGTACTTC. Its protein is CASSAIVPTNPDRIYEQYF. This chain uses TRBV11-2 with TRBJ2-7; maybe TRBD1 (6 bases). The CDR3 contains 19 residues. The germline V gene encodes CDR1 SGHAT and CDR2 FQNNGV. V dropped 5 bases and J dropped 4 bases, with 30 bases sitting between them.

This clone was seen just once. The rearrangement links TRBV7-9 to TRBJ2-1; 8 nucleotides match TRBD1. The CDR3 has 18 amino acids. After removal of 5 bases from V and 8 bases from J, the junction contained 20 bases not matched to a gene. Germline V gene lookup returns CDR1 SEHNR and CDR2 FQNEAQ (reference sequence). For the CDR3, the DNA is TGTGCCAGCAGCCTACCGGGACAGGTTCGATCCGGCGGCTATGAGCAGTTCTTC. Its protein is CASSLPGQVRSGGYEQFF.

The chain recombines TRBV7-9 with TRBJ1-3, with 9 positions matching TRBD1. Germline V CDR1 and CDR2: SEHNR, FQNEAQ (reference sequence). The CDR3 consists of 16 residues. V was pared by 5 bases and J by 4 bases, with 9 bases of the junction left unmatched. This chain's CDR3 is CASSAYNRGQGNTIYF. The CDR3 DNA follows: TGTGCCAGCAGCGCATATAACAGGGGGCAAGGAAACACCATATATTTT.

This chain joins TRBV7-8 and TRBJ2-7; 8 bases are a match to TRBD1. Germline CDR1 is SGHVS and CDR2 is FQNEAQ. The CDR3 is made up of 15 amino acids. V dropped 5 bases and J dropped 3; count of bases not matched to a gene: 9. Written as DNA, the CDR3 is TGTGCCAGCAGCCCCCCTCGGGACAGGAGCTACGAGCAGTACTTC. It yields the protein CASSPPRDRSYEQYF.

This clone was seen more than once but under ten times. This specimen includes other DNA sequences encoding the same CDR3. The chain employs TRBV5-6 and TRBJ2-3; D uncertain. V was pared by 2 bases and J by 3 bases, with 4 bases between. The CDR3 runs 12 residues. The V gene's germline CDR1 is SGHDT and CDR2 YYEEEE. Here the CDR3 DNA reads TGTGCCAGCAGCTTTGGGACAGATACGCAGTATTTT. Amino acid sequence: CASSFGTDTQYF.

The chain uses TRBV11-2 and TRBJ2-6; the D gene could be TRBD1 or TRBD2 (5 bases each). Germline V lookup: CDR1 SGHAT, CDR2 FQNNGV. V lost 5 bases and J lost 0, with 20 bases in between. The CDR3 is 19 amino acids. The CDR3 loop reads CASSPVGDQGYSGANVLTF. The CDR3 DNA reads as TGTGCCAGCAGCCCAGTGGGGGATCAGGGATACTCTGGGGCCAACGTCCTGACTTTC.

The rearrangement uses TRBV28 and TRBJ1-1; the D is unclear. The CDR3 has 12 amino acids. CDR1 and CDR2 from the germline V gene are MDHEN and SYDVKM. The V end was cut by 3 bases, the J end by 8 bases, with 10 bases between. Written as DNA, the CDR3 is TGTGCCAGCAGTTTTGTGTCCAGGGAAGCTTTCTTT. Protein product: CASSFVSREAFF. Full variable domain (missing parts from reference TRBV28 and TRBJ1-1): DVKVTQSSRYLVKRTGEKVFLECVQDMDHENMFWYRQDPGLGLRLIYFSYDVKMKEKGDIPEGYSVSREKKERFSLILESASTNQTSMYLCASSFVSREAFFGQGTRLTVV.

V gene TRBV29-1 combines with J gene TRBJ2-1; the D gene is possibly TRBD1 (6 bases). Between the trimmed V and J ends, which lost 7 bases and 7 bases, there was a span of 20 bases. Germline V gene lookup returns CDR1 SQVTM and CDR2 ANQGSEA. This CDR3 region has 14 residues. CDR3 sequence (DNA): TGCAGCGCCCCCGGGACATCAGAGGTTAATGAGCAGTTCTTC. Protein product: CSAPGTSEVNEQFF.

Turning to this clone: Additional DNA sequences in this sample encode the identical CDR3. The chain employs TRBV27 and TRBJ2-3, with a tentative D call TRBD2 (5 bases). Trimming removed 2 bases from V and 0 bases from J, with 6 bases in between. The CDR3 sequence is 14 residues long. CDR1 and CDR2 from the germline V gene are MNHEY and SMNVEV (reference sequence). Written as DNA, the CDR3 is TGTGCCAGCAGTTTAGGGAGAAGCACAGATACGCAGTATTTT. This translates into CASSLGRSTDTQYF.

V usage is TRBV7-6 and J usage is TRBJ2-2; 7 nucleotides align to TRBD2. V was clipped by 0 bases and J by 0 bases; unmatched bases: 7. Germline V CDR1 and CDR2: SGHVS, FNYEAQ. This CDR3 is 18 amino acids long. Here the CDR3 reads CASSLAKRSGTNTGELFF. DNA of the CDR3: TGTGCCAGCAGCTTAGCTAAAAGAAGCGGGACGAACACCGGGGAGCTGTTTTTT.

This chain joins TRBV5-5 and TRBJ1-5, with no clear D. The V gene's germline CDR1 is SGHKS and CDR2 YYEKEE (reference sequence). The CDR3 length is 14 residues. Trimming pared 5 bases from V and 0 bases from J, leaving 9 bases between. The CDR3 region is CASSLPDSNQPQHF. The CDR3 coding sequence is TGTGCCAGCAGTCTCCCGGATAGCAATCAGCCCCAGCATTTT.

As concerns this clone: This may come from a read error, since a much larger clone is one base off. The chain links TRBV6-1 to TRBJ2-2, with D possibly being TRBD1 (6 bases). The CDR3 is made up of 13 amino acids. From germline, CDR1 is MNHNS and CDR2 SASEGT. The V and J ends lost 6 bases and 1 base respectively, with 6 bases between them. The CDR3 loop reads CASRDRNTGELFF. The CDR3 DNA reads as TGTGCCAGCAGGGACAGGAACACCGGGGAGCTGTTTTTT.

The rearrangement uses TRBV7-9 and TRBJ1-2; D ambiguous. The CDR3 length is 13 residues. CDR1 is SEHNR, CDR2 FQNEAQ, per germline (reference sequence). Trimming stripped 0 bases from V and 3 bases from J, with 5 bases between. CDR3 DNA: TGTGCCAGCAGCTTAGCGCGTTACTATGGCTACACCTTC. It translates to CASSLARYYGYTF.

The chain recombines TRBV19 with TRBJ2-1; D remains ambiguous. CDR1 LNHDA and CDR2 SQIVND come from the germline V gene (reference sequence). The length of the CDR3 is 12 residues. V was shortened by 6 bases and J by 6 bases, with 9 bases between the two germline ends. DNA of the CDR3: TGTGCCAGTAGCCGACTTGGCAATGAGCAGTTCTTC. Protein sequence: CASSRLGNEQFF.

As concerns this clone: Sequence at one end of the junction differs from germline and may be a read error. The chain has TRBV7-6 and TRBJ2-1; D not certain. The CDR3 has 16 amino acids. Germline CDR1 is SGHVS and CDR2 is FNYEAQ. CDR3 coding DNA: TGTGCCACCAGCTCTTACCCGAAGGGCTCCTACAATGAGCAGTTCTTC. Translated: CATSSYPKGSYNEQFF.